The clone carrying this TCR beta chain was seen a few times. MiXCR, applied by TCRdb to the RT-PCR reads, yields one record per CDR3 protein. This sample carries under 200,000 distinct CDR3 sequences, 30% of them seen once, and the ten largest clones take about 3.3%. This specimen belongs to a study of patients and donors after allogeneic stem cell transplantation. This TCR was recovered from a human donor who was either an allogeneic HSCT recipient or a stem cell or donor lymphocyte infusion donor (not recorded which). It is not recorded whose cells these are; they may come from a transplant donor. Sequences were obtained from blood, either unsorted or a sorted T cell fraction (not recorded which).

The CDR3: CASSWLQGTDTQYF. CDR3 bases: TGTGCCAGCAGTTGGCTACAGGGAACAGATACGCAGTATTTT. The rearrangement uses TRBV27 and TRBJ2-3; possible D gene TRBD1, 6 bases. Germline CDR1 MNHEY, CDR2 SMNVEV (reference sequence). The CDR3 covers 14 residues. V was shortened by 4 bases and J by 3 bases, with 11 bases between the two germline ends.